This T cell receptor beta chain was sequenced for a study of blood T cell repertoires in COVID-19. Assay used: immunoSEQ multiplex PCR; TCRdb lists only in-frame clones, some missing. The sample gives 75,000 to 95,000 clones, around nine tenths of which show up once; 5% to 6.5% is in the top ten. Trimming stripped 4 bases from V and 4 bases from J, with 10 bases between. CDR1 SGHAT and CDR2 FQNNGV come from the germline V gene. This CDR3 has 13 residues. The chain carries TRBV11-2 and TRBJ1-2, with D uncertain. The sequenced material came from peripheral blood. This sequence originates from a man in his 60s with acute or convalescent COVID-19. CDR3 sequence: CASSSQVSYGYTF. In DNA, the CDR3 is TGTGCCAGCAGCTCCCAGGTGAGCTATGGCTACACCTTC.